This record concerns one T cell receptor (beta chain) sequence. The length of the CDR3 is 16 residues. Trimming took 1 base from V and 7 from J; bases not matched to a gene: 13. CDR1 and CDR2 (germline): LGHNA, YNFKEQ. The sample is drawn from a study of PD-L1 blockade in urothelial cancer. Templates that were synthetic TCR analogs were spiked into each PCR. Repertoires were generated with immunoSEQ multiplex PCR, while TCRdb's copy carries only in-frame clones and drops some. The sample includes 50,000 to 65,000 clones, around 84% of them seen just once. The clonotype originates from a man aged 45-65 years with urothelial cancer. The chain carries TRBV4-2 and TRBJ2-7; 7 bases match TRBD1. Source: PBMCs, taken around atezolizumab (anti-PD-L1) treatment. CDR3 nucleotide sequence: TGTGCCAGCAGCCAAGTTCGTGGGACAGCCAAGTGGGAGCAGTACTTC. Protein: CASSQVRGTAKWEQYF.